This entry lists 30 T cell receptor beta chains sequenced from one sample in a study of Graves' ophthalmopathy and Graves' hyperthyroidism. RNA transcripts were the source from which TCR beta CDR3 regions were amplified. The workflow started with a first-round RT-PCR run with HTBI primers and then moved on to a second-round multiplex PCR. TCRdb passed the multiplex PCR reads through MiXCR, listing each CDR3 protein once. There are around 1,200,000 distinct CDR3 sequences in the sample; around a third occur only once, and 11% lies in the top ten. The sample was peripheral blood or thyroid tissue (not recorded which). Receptors originate from an adult man with Graves' hyperthyroidism.

This clonotype has more than one count but fewer than ten. V usage is TRBV4-1 and J usage is TRBJ2-7; TRBD1 matches 7 bases. The germline CDR1 and CDR2 sequences are MGHRA and YSYEKL. The V segment lost 0 bases and the J segment 0 bases; nucleotides outside the gene matches: 5. The CDR3 has 16 residues. For the CDR3, the DNA is TGCGCCAGCAGCCAAGAACAGGGGCCGAGCTCCTACGAGCAGTACTTC. Amino acids: CASSQEQGPSSYEQYF.

This clonotype was observed at least ten times. The chain carries TRBV20-1 and TRBJ1-4; D is unclear. V gave up 3 bases and J gave up 1 base, with 3 bases separating them. The CDR3 contains 12 residues. The germline V gene encodes CDR1 DFQATT and CDR2 SNEGSKA (reference sequence). The chain's CDR3 is CSASKTNEKLFF. For the CDR3, the DNA is TGCAGTGCTAGCAAAACTAATGAAAAACTGTTTTTT.

Turning to this clonotype: Compared with germline, one end of the junction differs, possibly owing to a read error. The chain links TRBV10-3 to TRBJ1-3; D ambiguous. The CDR3 runs to 13 residues. The germline CDR1 and CDR2 sequences are ENHRY and SYGVKD. CDR3 region: CAIRTVSGNTIYF. CDR3 in DNA: TGTGCCATCAGAACAGTTTCTGGGAACACCATATATTTT.

About this clonotype: A much larger clone is a single base away; this may be a read error. The V call is TRBV24-1, the J call TRBJ2-5; 14 nucleotides align to TRBD2. The CDR3 covers 16 residues. Germline V gene lookup returns CDR1 KGHDR and CDR2 SFDVKD. Trimming took 3 bases from V and 7 from J; bases not matched to a gene: 6. CDR3 DNA: TGTGCCACCAGTGATCCGGGACTAGCGGGGGTTGGGACCCAGTACTTC. It specifies CATSDPGLAGVGTQYF.

This clonotype was picked up a small number of times. The V gene is TRBV6-2 or TRBV6-3, the J gene TRBJ2-5; unclear D gene. CDR3 length: 11 amino acids. Germline-derived CDR1 and CDR2 are MNHEY and SVGEGT. V gave up 7 bases and J gave up 7 bases, with 10 bases separating them. CDR3 residues: CASTQIGTQYF. CDR3 DNA: TGTGCCAGCACCCAAATTGGGACCCAGTACTTC.

This clonotype occurred many times. The V and J genes are TRBV5-1 and TRBJ2-7; 11 bases fit TRBD1. Trimming took 10 bases from V and 3 from J; bases not matched to a gene: 18. In germline, CDR1 is SGHRS, CDR2 YFSETQ. This CDR3 has 17 amino acids. CDR3 region: CAGYRDRGVGGIYEQYF. The CDR3 nucleotides are TGCGCCGGCTACCGGGACAGGGGGGTTGGCGGAATCTACGAGCAGTACTTC.

The chain employs TRBV24-1 and TRBJ2-3; D uncertain. From germline, CDR1 is KGHDR and CDR2 SFDVKD. This CDR3 region has 13 residues. V was cut by 6 bases and J by 2 bases, with 8 bases left in between. In DNA form, the CDR3 reads TGTGCCACCAGTCGAGCGAACACAGATACGCAGTATTTT. Amino acids: CATSRANTDTQYF.

The V call is TRBV2, the J call TRBJ2-7; no reliable D call. Between the trimmed V and J ends, which lost 3 bases and 7 bases, there was a span of 19 bases. The length of the CDR3 is 15 residues. Germline V gives CDR1 SNHLY, CDR2 FYNNEI. CDR3 bases: TGTGCCAGCAGTGACACCGGGCTTACGACCGGGGAGCAGTACTTC. This codes for CASSDTGLTTGEQYF.

Many counts were recorded for this clonotype. CDR3 region: CAIGSQFTNQPQHF. The CDR3 DNA is TGTGCCATCGGGTCACAGTTTACAAATCAGCCCCAGCATTTT. This sequence joins TRBV10-3 and TRBJ1-5; D gene unclear. This CDR3 contains 14 residues. Germline-derived CDR1 and CDR2 are ENHRY and SYGVKD. V shed 8 bases and J shed 4 bases, with 15 bases lying between them.

In its sample, this clonotype was seen many times. The chain has TRBV29-1 and TRBJ2-2; D remains unclear. Germline V gives CDR1 SQVTM, CDR2 ANQGSEA. This CDR3 has 13 amino acids. V dropped 4 bases and J dropped 0 bases, with 6 bases sitting between them. The CDR3 sequence: CSVGVANTGELFF. The CDR3 bases are TGCAGCGTTGGGGTGGCGAACACCGGGGAGCTGTTTTTT.

This clonotype has ten or more counts. This chain connects TRBV24-1 to TRBJ2-5, with TRBD2 matching over 10 bases. Germline CDR1 KGHDR, CDR2 SFDVKD. The trim removed 3 bases at V and 5 bases at J, leaving 8 bases unmatched. The CDR3 loop spans 16 amino acids. The CDR3 DNA follows: TGTGCCACCAGTGATCCCCTAGCGGGAGTGATGGAGACCCAGTACTTC. Protein sequence: CATSDPLAGVMETQYF.

Ten or more counts support this clonotype. The V gene is TRBV11-2, the J gene TRBJ1-1, with D unresolved. The CDR3 has 13 amino acids. CDR1 is SGHAT, CDR2 FQNNGV, per germline. V dropped 3 bases and J dropped 8 bases, with 13 bases sitting between them. Written as DNA, the CDR3 is TGTGCCAGCAGCTTGGCTATGGGGTCAGAAGCTTTCTTT. Its protein product is CASSLAMGSEAFF.

This clonotype was observed many times. The rearrangement links TRBV9 to TRBJ1-4; D gene uncertain. This CDR3 has 15 residues. Trimming pared 3 bases from V and 5 bases from J, leaving 14 bases between. Per germline, CDR1 SGDLS and CDR2 YYNGEE. This CDR3 is CASSDTVGWNEKLFF. CDR3 in DNA: TGTGCCAGCAGCGACACGGTGGGGTGGAATGAAAAACTGTTTTTT. Drawing the rest from reference TRBV9 and TRBJ1-4, the complete variable domain is DSGVTQTPKHLITATGQRVTLRCSPRSGDLSVYWYQQSLDQGLQFLIQYYNGEERAKGNILERFSAQQFPDLHSELNLSSLELGDSALYFCASSDTVGWNEKLFFGSGTQLSVL.

The chain links TRBV12-3 or TRBV12-4 to TRBJ2-7; D is unresolved. There are 14 residues in the CDR3. Deletions cut 2 bases from V and 5 bases from J, with 13 bases between. CDR3 DNA: TGTGCCAGCAGTTTAAGAGCGTCCGACAACGAGCAGTACTTC. Translated, it gives CASSLRASDNEQYF.

This clonotype has a count of ten or more. This chain joins TRBV20-1 and TRBJ1-1; TRBD1 matches at 8 bases. The CDR3 consists of 13 residues. The junction had 5 bases not matched to a gene; V was cut back by 3 bases and J by 5 bases. Germline assignment: CDR1 DFQATT and CDR2 SNEGSKA (reference sequence). The DNA for the CDR3 is TGCAGTGCTAGGGGAACAGGGGGTACTGAAGCTTTCTTT. Protein: CSARGTGGTEAFF.

This clonotype was counted ten times or more. The V gene is TRBV5-1, the J gene TRBJ2-7, with D maybe TRBD2 (7 bases). The V and J ends lost 5 bases and 0 bases respectively, with 12 bases between them. The CDR3 loop spans 14 amino acids. Germline CDR1 reads SGHRS; CDR2 reads YFSETQ. The CDR3 DNA reads TGCGCCAGCAGGGCGGGGGCGAGCTCCTACGAGCAGTACTTC. This sequence encodes CASRAGASSYEQYF.

The sample holds many counts of this clonotype. The CDR3 nucleotides are TGTGCCAGCACCCGGTGGGGAACAGGGTTTAACACTGAAGCTTTCTTT. Its protein is CASTRWGTGFNTEAFF. The chain combines TRBV13 with TRBJ1-1, with D possibly being TRBD1 (6 bases). This CDR3 spans 16 amino acids. The germline CDR1 and CDR2 sequences are PRHDT and FYEKMQ (reference sequence). Trimming stripped 7 bases from V and 2 bases from J, with 20 bases between.

There are many counts of this clonotype. Written as DNA, the CDR3 is TGTGCCATCAGTGATGTCGCTGGGGCCAACGTCCTGACTTTC. Encoded protein: CAISDVAGANVLTF. The chain is built from TRBV10-3 and TRBJ2-6; D is ambiguous. V was shortened by 3 bases and J by 2 bases, with 5 bases between the two germline ends. CDR1 is ENHRY, CDR2 SYGVKD, per germline. This CDR3 region has 14 residues.

In the case of this clonotype: One end of the junction fails to match germline, which may point to a read error. The chain joins TRBV7-6 to TRBJ2-2; D gene unclear. The CDR3 is 12 amino acids. Germline loops: CDR1 SGHVS, CDR2 FNYEAQ. The CDR3 sequence: CAGSPPNGELFF. In DNA, the CDR3 is TGTGCCGGCAGCCCCCCGAACGGGGAGCTGTTTTTT.

This clonotype occurred many times. The chain employs TRBV2 and TRBJ1-1; D may be TRBD1 (5 bases). Germline V CDR1 and CDR2: SNHLY, FYNNEI. Trimming left V 6 bases short and J 0 bases short, with 11 bases between. This CDR3 contains 14 residues. Here the CDR3 reads CASSLRVMNTEAFF. The CDR3 coding sequence is TGTGCCAGCAGCCTCAGGGTAATGAACACTGAAGCTTTCTTT.

This clonotype was seen ten or more times. J is TRBJ1-6 and V is TRBV12-3 or TRBV12-4; D ambiguous. V lost 4 bases and J 3 bases, leaving 7 bases between the germline ends. This CDR3 spans 14 amino acids. The CDR3 region is CASSSAYYNSPLHF. The CDR3 DNA reads TGTGCCAGCAGTTCCGCATACTATAATTCACCCCTCCACTTT.

In this sample, this clonotype turned up many times. The chain is built from TRBV10-3 and TRBJ1-4; TRBD1 aligns across 7 bases. Germline V gene lookup returns CDR1 ENHRY and CDR2 SYGVKD. This CDR3 spans 13 amino acids. Unmatched junction bases numbered 12, after V lost 11 bases and J lost 9 bases. The CDR3 region has the DNA TGTGCCGCACAAGCACAGGGGAATAAAAAACTGTTTTTT. Protein: CAAQAQGNKKLFF.

This clonotype has at least ten counts. The chain employs TRBV29-1 and TRBJ1-2; a possible D gene is TRBD1 (5 bases). The CDR3 sequence is 13 residues long. Trimming removed 7 bases from V and 4 bases from J, with 16 bases in between. Germline lookup yields CDR1 SQVTM and CDR2 ANQGSEA. CDR3 sequence reads: CSADPPGRYGYTF. The CDR3 DNA reads TGCAGCGCCGACCCCCCAGGGCGCTATGGCTACACCTTC.

With regard to this clonotype: This may be a read error, as it is one base from a much larger clone. V and J are TRBV7-9 and TRBJ1-1, with D perhaps TRBD1 (6 bases). The CDR3 is 15 amino acids. Trimming removed 2 bases from V and 4 bases from J, with 14 bases in between. The germline V gene encodes CDR1 SEHNR and CDR2 FQNEAQ (reference sequence). CDR3 nucleotides: TGTGCCAGCAGCTTATCCCCAGGGGTCGGCACTGAAGCTTTCTTT. Protein product: CASSLSPGVGTEAFF.

V is TRBV30 and J is TRBJ1-5; 7 bases fit TRBD1. The CDR3 extends over 14 amino acids. The germline V gene encodes CDR1 GTSNPN and CDR2 SVGIG (reference sequence). Trimming took 1 base from V and 6 from J; bases not matched to a gene: 6. CDR3 sequence reads: CAWSGGQASQPQHF. DNA of the CDR3: TGTGCCTGGAGTGGAGGACAGGCTAGTCAGCCCCAGCATTTT. The full variable domain, its missing parts supplied by reference TRBV30 and TRBJ1-5, is SQTIHQWPATLVQPVGSPLSLECTVEGTSNPNLYWYRQAAGRGLQLLFYSVGIGQISSEVPQNLSASRPQDRQFILSSKKLLLSDSGFYLCAWSGGQASQPQHFGDGTRLSIL.

A remark on this clonotype: A junction end diverges from the germline sequence, so it may reflect a read error. The chain recombines TRBV7-9 with TRBJ2-7; D tentatively fits TRBD1 or TRBD2 (6 bases each). The CDR3 has 17 residues. CDR1 and CDR2 from the germline V gene are SEHNR and FQNEAQ (reference sequence). The CDR3 spells CASSQEYRPGAYYEQYF. The CDR3 DNA reads TGCGCCAGCAGCCAAGAGTACCGCCCGGGGGCTTACTACGAGCAGTACTTC.

In this sample, this clonotype turned up a few times. This chain joins TRBV5-1 and TRBJ1-3; D gene uncertain. Germline V gives CDR1 SGHRS, CDR2 YFSETQ. The ends were cut back, 4 bases at V and 4 bases at J, with 9 bases in the middle. The CDR3 is 13 amino acids. The CDR3 sequence: CASSPNGGNTIYF. Written as DNA, the CDR3 is TGCGCCAGCAGCCCTAACGGGGGAAACACCATATATTTT.

The chain carries TRBV7-9 and TRBJ1-1, with D unclear. This CDR3 region has 14 residues. Trimming left V 6 bases short and J 1 base short, with 12 bases between. Per germline, CDR1 SEHNR and CDR2 FQNEAQ (reference sequence). The CDR3, as DNA: TGTGCCAGCAGTCTGAACGCGGGGAACACTGAAGCTTTCTTT. It translates to CASSLNAGNTEAFF.

This clonotype was seen more than once but under ten times. The V gene is TRBV7-8, the J gene TRBJ2-7; 7 positions agree with TRBD2. The germline V gene has CDR1 SGHVS and CDR2 FQNEAQ. With 6 bases clipped from V and 1 base from J, the junction kept 6 bases outside the gene matches. This CDR3 spans 14 amino acids. The CDR3: CASRPSGGSYEQYF. CDR3 nucleotide sequence: TGTGCCAGCAGGCCTAGCGGAGGTTCCTACGAGCAGTACTTC.

This clonotype was seen repeatedly, ten times or more. The CDR3 DNA is TGTGCCAGCAGCTCATATCGCGGACAGGGACGGGGCCAGTACTTC. Protein product: CASSSYRGQGRGQYF. The chain recombines TRBV7-9 with TRBJ2-5; 8 nucleotides agree with TRBD1. Germline lookup yields CDR1 SEHNR and CDR2 FQNEAQ (reference sequence). J was trimmed by 10 bases and V by 4 bases; bases with no gene match: 14. This CDR3 comprises 15 residues.